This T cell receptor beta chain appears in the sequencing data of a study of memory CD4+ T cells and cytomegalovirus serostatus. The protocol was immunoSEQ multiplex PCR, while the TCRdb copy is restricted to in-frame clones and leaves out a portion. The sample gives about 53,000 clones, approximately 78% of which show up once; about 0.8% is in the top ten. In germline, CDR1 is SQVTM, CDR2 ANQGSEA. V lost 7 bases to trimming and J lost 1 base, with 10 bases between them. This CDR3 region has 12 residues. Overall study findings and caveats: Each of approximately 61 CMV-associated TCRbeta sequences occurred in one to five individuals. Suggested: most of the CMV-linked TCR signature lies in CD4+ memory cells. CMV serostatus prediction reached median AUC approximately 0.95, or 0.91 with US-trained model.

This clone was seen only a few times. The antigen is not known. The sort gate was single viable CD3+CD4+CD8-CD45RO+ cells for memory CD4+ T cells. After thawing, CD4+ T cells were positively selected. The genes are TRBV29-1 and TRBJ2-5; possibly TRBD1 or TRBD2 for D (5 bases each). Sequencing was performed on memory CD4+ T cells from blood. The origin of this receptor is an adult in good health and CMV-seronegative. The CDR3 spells CSGERGQETQYF. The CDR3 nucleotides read TGCAGCGGTGAGAGGGGCCAAGAGACCCAGTACTTC.